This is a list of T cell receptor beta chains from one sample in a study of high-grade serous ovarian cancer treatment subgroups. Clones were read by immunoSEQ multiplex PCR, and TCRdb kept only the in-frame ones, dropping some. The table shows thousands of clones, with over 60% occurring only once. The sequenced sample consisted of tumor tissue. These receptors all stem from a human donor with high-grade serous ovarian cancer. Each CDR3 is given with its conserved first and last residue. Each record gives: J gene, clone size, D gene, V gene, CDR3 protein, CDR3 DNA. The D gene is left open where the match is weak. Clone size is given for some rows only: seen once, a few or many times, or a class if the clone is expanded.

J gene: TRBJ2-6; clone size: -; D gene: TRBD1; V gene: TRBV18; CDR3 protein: CASSPRGRTSGANVLTF; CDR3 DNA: TGTGCCAGCTCACCAAGGGGGCGCACCTCTGGGGCCAACGTCCTGACTTTC
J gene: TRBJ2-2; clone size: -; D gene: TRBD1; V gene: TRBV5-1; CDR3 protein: CASSLMTGDTGELFF; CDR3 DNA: TGCGCCAGCAGCTTAATGACAGGGGACACCGGGGAGCTGTTTTTT
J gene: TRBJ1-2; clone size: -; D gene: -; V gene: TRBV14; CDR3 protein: CASSQGLQGYGYTF; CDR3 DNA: TGTGCCAGCAGCCAAGGTCTTCAGGGGTATGGCTACACCTTC
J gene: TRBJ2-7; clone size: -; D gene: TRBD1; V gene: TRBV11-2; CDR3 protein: CASSLVQGAIYEQYF; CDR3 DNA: TGTGCCAGCAGCTTAGTCCAGGGGGCGATCTACGAGCAGTACTTC
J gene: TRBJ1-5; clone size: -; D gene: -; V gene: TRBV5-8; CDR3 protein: CASSPGISNQPQHF; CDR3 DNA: TGTGCCAGCAGCCCCGGGATTAGCAATCAGCCCCAGCATTTT
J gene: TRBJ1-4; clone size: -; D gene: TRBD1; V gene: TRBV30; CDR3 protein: CAWSRRTGGGEKLFF; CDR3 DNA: TGTGCCTGGAGTCGTCGGACAGGGGGTGGAGAAAAACTGTTTTTT
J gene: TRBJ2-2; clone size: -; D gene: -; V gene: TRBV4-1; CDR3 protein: CASSRSRGDAGELFF; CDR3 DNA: TGCGCCAGCAGCCGATCCAGGGGGGACGCCGGGGAGCTGTTTTTT
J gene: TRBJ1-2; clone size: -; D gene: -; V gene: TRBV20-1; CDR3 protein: CSARSLGGYTF; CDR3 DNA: TGCAGTGCTAGAAGTCTTGGCGGCTACACCTTC
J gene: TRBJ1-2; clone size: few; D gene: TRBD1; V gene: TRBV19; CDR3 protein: CASSEGAVDGYTF; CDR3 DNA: TGTGCCAGTAGTGAGGGGGCAGTGGATGGCTACACCTTC
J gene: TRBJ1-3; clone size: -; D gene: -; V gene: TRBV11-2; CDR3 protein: CASSLGPYSGNTIYF; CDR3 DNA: TGTGCCAGCAGCTTAGGGCCTTACTCTGGAAACACCATATATTTT
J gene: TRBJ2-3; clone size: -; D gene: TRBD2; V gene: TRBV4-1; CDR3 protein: CASSRLRAPRGLAGGADTQYF; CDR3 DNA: TGCGCCAGCAGCCGCCTACGGGCCCCGAGGGGACTAGCGGGGGGAGCAGATACGCAGTATTTT